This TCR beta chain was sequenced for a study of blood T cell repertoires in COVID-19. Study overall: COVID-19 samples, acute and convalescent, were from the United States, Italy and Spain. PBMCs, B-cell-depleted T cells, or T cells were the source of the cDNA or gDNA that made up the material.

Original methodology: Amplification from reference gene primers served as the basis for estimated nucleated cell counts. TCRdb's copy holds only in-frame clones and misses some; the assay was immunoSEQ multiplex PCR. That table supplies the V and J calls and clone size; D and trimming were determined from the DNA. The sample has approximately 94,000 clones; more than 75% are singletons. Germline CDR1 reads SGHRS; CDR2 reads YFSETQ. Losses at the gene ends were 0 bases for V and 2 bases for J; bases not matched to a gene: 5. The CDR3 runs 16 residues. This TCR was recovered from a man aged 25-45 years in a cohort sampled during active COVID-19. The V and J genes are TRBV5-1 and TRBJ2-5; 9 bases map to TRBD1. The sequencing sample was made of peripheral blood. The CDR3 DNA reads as TGCGCCAGCAGCTTGGACCCGGGACAGGGACAAGAGACCCAGTACTTC. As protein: CASSLDPGQGQETQYF. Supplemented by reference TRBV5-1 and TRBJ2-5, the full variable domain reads KAGVTQTPRYLIKTRGQQVTLSCSPISGHRSVSWYQQTPGQGLQFLFEYFSETQRNKGNFPGRFSGRQFSNSRSEMNVSTLELGDSALYLCASSLDPGQGQETQYFGPGTRLLVL.